The clone carrying this TCR beta chain was recorded many times. CDR3 length: 14 amino acids. V lost 5 bases and J lost 5; bases outside the gene matches: 5. Germline CDR1 is SNHLY and CDR2 is FYNNEI. The sample comes from a study of regulatory T cells in long-lasting Graves disease. HTBI primers from iRepertoire and Arm-PCR of CDR3 regions yielded the TCR beta libraries. Methods used by the authors: The identification of 60 or so TRBV and approximately 15 TRBJ segments was made across samples. TCRdb redid the calling of the multiplex PCR reads with MiXCR, one entry per CDR3 protein. The V and J calls and clone size come from TCRdb's table, not from the authors' own analysis. The table shows 700,000 or so distinct CDR3 sequences, with around 30% occurring only once. Stated time point: persistent/refractory GD, antithyroid drugs over 5 years with positive TRAb. RNA from PBMCs was the source of the TCR library.

The chain recombines TRBV2 with TRBJ2-7, with TRBD2 matching over 11 bases. This specimen consisted of peripheral blood mononuclear cells (PBMCs), obtained when the disease was refractory, from a patient treated with antithyroid drugs. The receptor was isolated from a female donor with Graves disease. DNA of the CDR3: TGTGCCAGCAGTCCCGGGACTAGCGGACACGAGCAGTACTTC. It is translated as CASSPGTSGHEQYF.